This T cell receptor beta chain was retrieved from a study of response to subunit inactivated influenza vaccine. The study, taken as a whole, reports: That few new T cells are recruited by each seasonal influenza vaccination was the authors' suggestion.

V was clipped by 6 bases and J by 9 bases; unmatched bases: 10. The CDR3 is made up of 15 amino acids. Germline lookup yields CDR1 MNHEY and CDR2 SVGEGT. TCRdb reprocessed the RT-PCR reads via MiXCR and lists one record per CDR3 protein. The sample records a few hundred thousand distinct CDR3 sequences, 9.5% to 13% being singletons. Of note for this clonotype: The target antigen is unknown.

The chain has TRBV6-2 or TRBV6-3 and TRBJ2-1; 11 bases agree with TRBD2. This sequence originates from a man aged 50-59 years who received an inactivated influenza vaccine. The sample in question was PBMCs from blood, obtained more than 35 days after vaccination. The CDR3 DNA is TGTGCCAGCAGATCCGATAGCGGGAGGGCCGGTGAGCAGTTCTTC. Translated: CASRSDSGRAGEQFF.